The clone carrying this T cell receptor (beta chain) was detected only once. The entry originates in a study of T cell responses to AZD1222 COVID-19 vaccine. The method was immunoSEQ multiplex PCR; TCRdb's version includes in-frame clones alone and lacks a portion of them. The repertoire holds approximately 150,000 clones, with approximately 93% as singletons. The analysis combined second doses at about 4 or about 12 weeks. The CDR3 runs 18 residues. The V and J ends lost 6 bases and 1 base, in that order; junction bases with no gene match: 14. The germline CDR1 and CDR2 sequences are MNHNS and SASEGT.

This chain joins TRBV6-1 and TRBJ1-1; 10 bases fit TRBD1. The source of this sequence is an adult who received the AZD1222 COVID-19 vaccine. Material: peripheral blood, obtained 28 days after the second AZD1222 dose. The CDR3 sequence: CASSETPGQGSSNTEAFF. CDR3 DNA: TGTGCCAGCAGCGAAACCCCGGGACAGGGGTCTTCGAACACTGAAGCTTTCTTT.